This T cell receptor (beta chain) stems from a study of patients and donors after allogeneic stem cell transplantation. Germline CDR1 is SGHRS and CDR2 is YFSETQ. The CDR3 has 15 residues. The V segment lost 4 bases and the J segment 7 bases; nucleotides outside the gene matches: 12. TCRdb used MiXCR to reprocess the RT-PCR reads, holding one entry per CDR3 protein. The repertoire holds about a million distinct CDR3 sequences, with about 20% as singletons. The receptor was derived from a human donor who was either an allogeneic HSCT recipient or a stem cell or donor lymphocyte infusion donor (not recorded which). It is not recorded whose cells these are; they may come from a transplant donor. The chain uses TRBV5-1 and TRBJ2-7; TRBD1 agrees at 9 bases. The sequencing input was blood, either unsorted or a sorted T cell fraction (not recorded which). The CDR3 protein is CASSQTGTGMVEQYF. CDR3 coding DNA: TGCGCCAGCAGCCAGACCGGGACAGGGATGGTAGAGCAGTACTTC.